This T cell receptor (beta chain) was profiled in a study of OX40 agonist ivuxolimab in advanced cancers. Looking at the study overall: Three individuals attained partial responses, comprising one hepatocellular carcinoma case and two cutaneous melanoma cases.

CDR1 and CDR2 (germline): PRHDT, FYEKMQ (reference sequence). V lost 2 bases and J lost 6; bases outside the gene matches: 20. This CDR3 comprises 19 residues. Overall study findings and caveats: Partial responders at 0.1-3.0 mg/kg had among the lowest clonal expansion. No antigen was identified for the clonally expanded peripheral T cells. Averaged across samples, CD8+ T cells carried more expanded clones than CD4+ did.

Note on this clone: The antigen remains unidentified.

TCRdb's copy holds only in-frame clones and misses some; the assay was immunoSEQ multiplex PCR. The top ten clones hold 6% to 8.5% of a sample with about 70,000 clones, roughly 90% of them seen once. The sample here was CD4+ or CD8+ T cells sorted from blood, taken in a trial of the OX40 agonist ivuxolimab. The genes are TRBV13 and TRBJ2-3; 7 nucleotides agree with TRBD2. This receptor was obtained from an adult with an advanced solid tumor such as melanoma, head and neck, liver or kidney cancer. In DNA form, the CDR3 reads TGTGCCAGCAGCTTACCCTACCGAGATCCGGGACTACTCGCGGATACGCAGTATTTT. Residues: CASSLPYRDPGLLADTQYF.